One sample yielded the 29 T cell receptor beta chains listed below, sequenced in a study of shared clonotypes between healthy human individuals. The table came from immunoSEQ multiplex PCR; TCRdb's copy has only in-frame clones and leaves some out. Of about 1 million clones in the sample, approximately 80% are singletons; the top ten hold about 0.52%. Sequenced: memory CD4+ T cells from PBMCs. Specified subset: CD45RA-negative fraction. The receptors here all came from a man aged 18 to 30 in good health. Some clones in this sample may be carry-over from other donors' samples.

The table lists this clone with a few counts. The chain couples TRBV28 to TRBJ1-1, with TRBD1 identical over 7 bases. The V gene's germline CDR1 is MDHEN and CDR2 SYDVKM. V was pared by 8 bases and J by 5 bases, with 5 bases of the junction left unmatched. The CDR3 runs 12 residues. The CDR3 is CASEDRRTEAFF. As DNA, the CDR3 is TGTGCCAGCGAGGACAGGAGGACTGAAGCTTTCTTT.

This clone was recorded once. The chain has TRBV2 and TRBJ1-6; D perhaps matches TRBD1 (5 bases). The CDR3 consists of 15 residues. From germline, CDR1 is SNHLY and CDR2 FYNNEI. V lost 7 bases, J lost 3 bases, and 13 bases lay in between. Here the CDR3 reads CASTGQSHYNSPLHF. Here the CDR3 DNA reads TGTGCCAGCACTGGACAATCTCACTATAATTCACCCCTCCACTTT.

This clone was counted only a few times. The CDR3 nucleotides read TGTGCCTGGGGGGGACCAGGGAGCTCTGGAAACACCATATATTTT. Translated: CAWGGPGSSGNTIYF. V and J are TRBV30 and TRBJ1-3; perhaps TRBD1 as D (5 bases). This CDR3 is built from 15 residues. Germline values: CDR1 GTSNPN, CDR2 SVGIG (reference sequence). V lost 5 bases, J lost 0 bases, and 14 bases lay in between.

V usage is TRBV5-4 and J usage is TRBJ2-3, with 9 positions matching TRBD1. CDR3 length: 15 residues. Trimming cost V 4 bases and J 0 bases; bases outside gene matches: 3. Per the germline V gene, CDR1 is SGHNT and CDR2 is YYREEE (reference sequence). The CDR3 DNA sequence: TGTGCCAGCAGCCAGGACAGGGGCAGCACAGATACGCAGTATTTT. Translation: CASSQDRGSTDTQYF.

The chain carries TRBV19 and TRBJ2-7, with D uncertain. Germline-derived CDR1 and CDR2 are LNHDA and SQIVND (reference sequence). The ends were cut back, 3 bases at V and 4 bases at J, with 13 bases in the middle. CDR3 length: 14 residues. CDR3 protein: CASSIRAHEYEQYF. The CDR3 DNA reads as TGTGCCAGTAGTATTAGGGCACACGAATACGAGCAGTACTTC.

The chain combines TRBV2 with TRBJ2-1; TRBD2 matches 11 bases. CDR1 is SNHLY, CDR2 FYNNEI, per germline. With V trimmed by 7 bases and J by 2 bases, 19 bases remained unmatched. The CDR3 is 20 amino acids. As DNA, the CDR3 is TGTGCCAGCACCGAACCTCCGGGACTAGCGGTTAAGAGGGCCTACAATGAGCAGTTCTTC. This codes for CASTEPPGLAVKRAYNEQFF.

The chain employs TRBV4-1 and TRBJ2-1; D is unresolved. This CDR3 is built from 17 residues. Between the trimmed V and J ends, which lost 0 bases and 0 bases, there was a span of 12 bases. Germline lookup yields CDR1 MGHRA and CDR2 YSYEKL. This CDR3 is CASSQDYSKSSYNEQFF. CDR3 in DNA: TGCGCCAGCAGCCAAGACTACTCCAAAAGCTCCTACAATGAGCAGTTCTTC.

CDR3 nucleotide sequence: TGTGCCAGCAGTGAAAGTTACATACAAACCTATGGCTACACCTTC. Its protein is CASSESYIQTYGYTF. This chain connects TRBV2 to TRBJ1-2; no clear D. V lost 2 bases to trimming and J lost 4 bases, with 14 bases between them. This CDR3 is built from 15 residues. Germline values: CDR1 SNHLY, CDR2 FYNNEI.

The chain carries TRBV9 and TRBJ2-5; the D is unclear. Per the germline V gene, CDR1 is SGDLS and CDR2 is YYNGEE. The CDR3 contains 15 residues. Trimming stripped 3 bases from V and 2 bases from J, with 14 bases between. CDR3 in amino acids: CASSANDPGQETQYF. CDR3 sequence (DNA): TGTGCCAGCAGCGCCAACGACCCCGGGCAAGAGACCCAGTACTTC. Complete variable domain (other parts from reference TRBV9 and TRBJ2-5): DSGVTQTPKHLITATGQRVTLRCSPRSGDLSVYWYQQSLDQGLQFLIQYYNGEERAKGNILERFSAQQFPDLHSELNLSSLELGDSALYFCASSANDPGQETQYFGPGTRLLVL.

This clone was detected only a few times. V gene TRBV5-6 combines with J gene TRBJ2-2; TRBD2 aligns across 14 bases. CDR1 SGHDT and CDR2 YYEEEE come from the germline V gene. The CDR3 runs to 17 residues. With 2 bases clipped from V and 5 bases from J, the junction kept 5 bases outside the gene matches. CDR3 DNA sequence: TGTGCCAGCAGCTTTGGACTAGCGGGAGGTCAGACCGGGGAGCTGTTTTTT. Translated, it gives CASSFGLAGGQTGELFF.

The V and J genes are TRBV18 and TRBJ2-5; D not resolved. The V and J ends lost 2 bases and 5 bases respectively, with 6 bases between them. The CDR3 runs to 12 residues. Germline assignment: CDR1 KGHSH and CDR2 LQKENI. The DNA for the CDR3 is TGTGCCAGCTCACCAGTGGCCGAGACCCAGTACTTC. This codes for CASSPVAETQYF. Combining the CDR3 with reference TRBV18 and TRBJ2-5 gives the whole variable domain NAGVMQNPRHLVRRRGQEARLRCSPMKGHSHVYWYRQLPEEGLKFMVYLQKENIIDESGMPKERFSAEFPKEGPSILRIQQVVRGDSAAYFCASSPVAETQYFGPGTRLLVL.

This clone was detected only a few times. This chain uses TRBV6-6 with TRBJ2-7; D is unclear. The germline V gene encodes CDR1 MNHNY and CDR2 SVGAGI (reference sequence). The V gene lost 5 bases and the J gene lost 4 bases, with 12 bases spanning the gap. The CDR3 runs to 13 residues. CDR3 sequence (DNA): TGTGCCAGCAGTCTCTCCGACGGTTACGAGCAGTACTTC. This translates into CASSLSDGYEQYF.

The V call is TRBV6-1, the J call TRBJ2-1; D might be TRBD1 or TRBD2, each matching 7 bases. This CDR3 has 15 amino acids. The germline V gene has CDR1 MNHNS and CDR2 SASEGT. V lost 4 bases, J lost 4 bases, and 14 bases lay in between. In nucleotides, the CDR3 is TGTGCCAGCAGTGGGGAGGGGGCGGATTACAATGAGCAGTTCTTC. Encoded protein: CASSGEGADYNEQFF.

This rearrangement joins TRBV2 to TRBJ1-5; weak D call: TRBD1 (6 bases). V lost 6 bases and J lost 2, with 11 bases in between. This CDR3 contains 14 residues. From germline, CDR1 is SNHLY and CDR2 FYNNEI. CDR3 DNA: TGTGCCAGCAGGGGGGGCTGGGGCAATCAGCCCCAGCATTTT. Its translation: CASRGGWGNQPQHF.

This clone was recorded many times. The same CDR3 also results from other DNA sequences found in this sample. This sequence joins TRBV18 and TRBJ1-1; D is unresolved. Trimming pared 0 bases from V and 1 base from J, leaving 9 bases between. Germline V lookup: CDR1 KGHSH, CDR2 LQKENI. This CDR3 is 15 amino acids long. CDR3 residues: CASSPPSPANTEAFF. CDR3 bases: TGTGCCAGCTCACCACCGTCTCCGGCGAACACTGAAGCTTTCTTT.

The V gene is TRBV5-1, the J gene TRBJ1-3; D possibly corresponds to TRBD1 (5 bases). The CDR3 covers 15 residues. Deletions cut 2 bases from V and 0 bases from J, with 9 bases between. Per the germline V gene, CDR1 is SGHRS and CDR2 is YFSETQ. The CDR3 reads CASSLNRISGNTIYF. The DNA of the CDR3 is TGCGCCAGCAGCTTAAACAGGATCTCTGGAAACACCATATATTTT.

V usage is TRBV4-2 and J usage is TRBJ2-5, with D tentatively TRBD2 (5 bases). CDR3 length: 15 residues. Trimming took off 0 bases at V and 4 bases at J, with 12 bases between the two ends. Germline assignment: CDR1 LGHNA and CDR2 YNFKEQ. The CDR3 sequence is CASSQEDQAGETQYF. CDR3 DNA: TGTGCCAGCAGCCAAGAAGACCAGGCGGGAGAGACCCAGTACTTC.

This rearrangement joins TRBV19 to TRBJ1-5; TRBD1 aligns across 8 bases. This CDR3 is built from 15 residues. Germline trimming cut 4 bases from V and 6 bases from J; bases unmatched to any gene: 8. In germline, CDR1 is LNHDA, CDR2 SQIVND (reference sequence). The CDR3 DNA follows: TGTGCCAGTAGTAACACCGGGACAGGAGGTCAGCCCCAGCATTTT. This gives the protein CASSNTGTGGQPQHF.

This chain joins TRBV29-1 and TRBJ1-1; no clear D. This CDR3 region has 13 residues. In germline, CDR1 is SQVTM, CDR2 ANQGSEA. V was clipped by 2 bases and J by 4 bases, with 11 bases between them. CDR3 loop: CSVETQYGTEAFF. The DNA of the CDR3 is TGCAGCGTTGAAACTCAGTACGGCACTGAAGCTTTCTTT.

The rearrangement links TRBV5-1 to TRBJ2-1; 10 nucleotides agree with TRBD2. Germline V gene sequence: CDR1 SGHRS, CDR2 YFSETQ. The CDR3 is 14 residues long. V lost 4 bases to trimming and J lost 10 bases; unmatched junction nucleotides: 8. The CDR3 region has the DNA TGCGCCAGCAGCGACCCTAGCGGGAGCCCCGAGCAGTTCTTC. Its translation is CASSDPSGSPEQFF.

V usage is TRBV4-1 and J usage is TRBJ1-3; no clear D gene. The V gene's germline CDR1 is MGHRA and CDR2 YSYEKL. This CDR3 is built from 15 residues. V lost 2 bases and J lost 0, with 8 bases in between. Here the CDR3 reads CASSQTEFSGNTIYF. The CDR3, as DNA: TGCGCCAGCAGCCAAACAGAGTTCTCTGGAAACACCATATATTTT.

J is TRBJ1-2 and V is TRBV28; D unresolved. The V end lost 5 bases, the J end lost 2 bases, and 18 bases lay between the germline ends. CDR3 size: 16 residues. Per germline, CDR1 MDHEN and CDR2 SYDVKM. DNA of the CDR3: TGTGCCAGCAGTGGGGATATTCTAAAGCGGAACTATGGCTACACCTTC. Encoded protein: CASSGDILKRNYGYTF.

With regard to this clone: The junction differs from germline at one of its ends, possibly a read error. The chain employs TRBV2 and TRBJ2-7, with TRBD2 matching over 8 bases. The length of the CDR3 is 14 residues. CDR1 is SNHLY and CDR2 is FYNNEI in the germline V gene. DNA for the CDR3: TGTGCCAGCAGTGTGCGGGAGGACTCCTACGAGCAGTGCTTC. This codes for CASSVREDSYEQCF.

The V and J genes are TRBV9 and TRBJ2-5, with D tentatively TRBD2 (5 bases). V was pared by 0 bases and J by 0 bases, with 9 bases between. CDR1 SGDLS and CDR2 YYNGEE come from the germline V gene. The CDR3 is 15 residues long. The CDR3: CASSVGPGYQETQYF. Written as DNA, the CDR3 is TGTGCCAGCAGCGTAGGTCCGGGGTACCAAGAGACCCAGTACTTC.

The chain combines TRBV5-1 with TRBJ1-1; tentatively, D is TRBD1 (6 bases). Germline assignment: CDR1 SGHRS and CDR2 YFSETQ. The CDR3 spans 17 residues. Trimming removed 2 bases at V and 6 bases at J, with 23 bases between. The CDR3 region has the DNA TGCGCCAGCAGCTTTTCGCCTCGGGGGGCGCGCGTCGCTGAAGCTTTCTTT. This encodes CASSFSPRGARVAEAFF.

This clone was detected once. This chain uses TRBV11-3 with TRBJ2-5; a weak D match, TRBD1 (5 bases). The CDR3 consists of 14 residues. CDR1 is SGHNT and CDR2 is YENEEA in the germline V gene. V was shortened by 1 base and J by 4 bases, with 10 bases between the two germline ends. For the CDR3, the DNA is TGTGCCAGCAGCTTAGGAAGGGGAACAGAGACCCAGTACTTC. Its translation: CASSLGRGTETQYF.

This CDR3 reads CASSALGNYGYTF. CDR3 bases: TGTGCCAGCTCAGCCTTAGGGAACTATGGCTACACCTTC. The chain uses TRBV18 and TRBJ1-2; no firm D call. V lost 5 bases and J lost 2, with 9 bases in between. Germline V gives CDR1 KGHSH, CDR2 LQKENI. CDR3 size: 13 residues.

The rearrangement links TRBV27 to TRBJ2-7, with 13 bases fitting TRBD2. V lost 8 bases to trimming and J lost 2 bases; unmatched junction nucleotides: 12. There are 17 residues in the CDR3. Germline V lookup: CDR1 MNHEY, CDR2 SMNVEV (reference sequence). The CDR3 region has the DNA TGTGCCAGCCGGTTCCGAGGGACTAGCGGGAAACCCTACGAGCAGTACTTC. The encoded protein is CASRFRGTSGKPYEQYF.

The chain couples TRBV25-1 to TRBJ1-3; D unresolved. The germline V gene encodes CDR1 MGHDK and CDR2 SYGVNS. Trimming cost V 4 bases and J 0 bases, with 10 bases left between them. The CDR3 loop spans 15 amino acids. The CDR3 region is CASSAADGSGNTIYF. DNA of the CDR3: TGTGCCAGCAGTGCCGCAGATGGCTCTGGAAACACCATATATTTT.